Below are 16 T cell receptor beta chains sequenced from a single sample in a study of blood T cell repertoires in COVID-19. Only in-frame clones appear in the TCRdb table, and some are missing; sequencing was by immunoSEQ multiplex PCR. Here the sample spans 200,000 to 250,000 clones, roughly 84% being singletons. The source material was peripheral blood. Receptors originate from an elderly woman with acute or convalescent COVID-19.

J is TRBJ1-4 and V is TRBV11-2; D gene uncertain. This CDR3 region has 14 residues. Germline values: CDR1 SGHAT, CDR2 FQNNGV. V lost 6 bases and J 4 bases, leaving 12 bases between the germline ends. Here the CDR3 reads CASRQFGVNEKLFF. In DNA, the CDR3 is TGTGCCAGCAGGCAGTTCGGGGTTAATGAAAAACTGTTTTTT.

The gene calls are TRBV2 and TRBJ1-2; no firm D call. Germline V gives CDR1 SNHLY, CDR2 FYNNEI. V lost 4 bases and J 11 bases, leaving 14 bases between the germline ends. This CDR3 has 12 residues. This CDR3 reads CASSVTGRLYTF. DNA for the CDR3: TGTGCCAGCAGTGTGACGGGCCGACTATACACCTTC.

The chain combines TRBV30 with TRBJ1-2; 8 nucleotides agree with TRBD1. CDR1 and CDR2 from the germline V gene are GTSNPN and SVGIG (reference sequence). The V and J ends lost 6 bases and 3 bases, in that order; junction bases with no gene match: 12. This CDR3 comprises 15 residues. The CDR3 coding sequence is TGTGCCTGTCGGACAGGGATCCTCCGGGACTATGGCTACACCTTC. Its translation: CACRTGILRDYGYTF.

This rearrangement joins TRBV15 to TRBJ1-2; the D is unclear. V lost 0 bases to trimming and J lost 1 base, with 12 bases between them. The CDR3 covers 16 residues. Germline V gene sequence: CDR1 LNHNV, CDR2 YYDKDF (reference sequence). This CDR3 reads CATSRDVITVNYGYTF. In DNA, the CDR3 is TGTGCCACCAGCAGAGATGTTATCACAGTTAACTATGGCTACACCTTC. The whole variable domain, filled in from reference TRBV15 and TRBJ1-2, reads DAMVIQNPRYQVTQFGKPVTLSCSQTLNHNVMYWYQQKSSQAPKLLFHYYDKDFNNEADTPDNFQSRRPNTSFCFLDIRSPGLGDTAMYLCATSRDVITVNYGYTFGSGTRLTVV.

The rearrangement uses TRBV4-2 and TRBJ2-3; TRBD2 matches 14 bases. CDR3 length equals 16 residues. Germline V gene data show CDR1 as LGHNA and CDR2 as YNFKEQ. V lost 4 bases, J lost 7 bases, and 7 bases stayed unmatched. The CDR3 sequence is CASSPGTSGGDYTQYF. The CDR3 DNA is TGTGCCAGCAGCCCGGGGACTAGCGGGGGTGACTATACGCAGTATTTT.

This chain connects TRBV19 to TRBJ2-1; 7 nucleotides line up with TRBD1. V was pared by 5 bases and J by 9 bases, with 10 bases of the junction left unmatched. The CDR3 has 14 amino acids. From germline, CDR1 is LNHDA and CDR2 SQIVND (reference sequence). CDR3 protein: CASSSGTGVSEQFF. For the CDR3, the DNA is TGTGCCAGTAGTTCTGGCACAGGGGTGAGTGAGCAGTTCTTC.

V and J are TRBV19 and TRBJ1-1; possible D gene TRBD1, 5 bases. The V end lost 0 bases, the J end lost 4 bases, and 6 bases lay between the germline ends. In germline, CDR1 is LNHDA, CDR2 SQIVND (reference sequence). There are 13 residues in the CDR3. The CDR3 loop reads CASSIDQGTEAFF. CDR3 DNA: TGTGCCAGTAGTATAGATCAGGGCACTGAAGCTTTCTTT.

In DNA form, the CDR3 reads TGCGCCAGCAGCCAGGGGACTTTTGGCAATGAGCAGTTCTTC. It translates to CASSQGTFGNEQFF. The chain is built from TRBV4-1 and TRBJ2-1, with TRBD2 as a possible D gene (6 bases). Looked up from germline, CDR1 is MGHRA and CDR2 is YSYEKL. Trimming left V 3 bases short and J 6 bases short, with 12 bases between. The CDR3 has 14 residues.

In its sample, this clone was seen many times. The chain combines TRBV19 with TRBJ1-5, with 9 bases aligning to TRBD1. The CDR3 contains 14 residues. The V gene end was trimmed by 7 bases and the J gene end by 4 bases; junction bases not matched to a gene: 5. CDR1 is LNHDA, CDR2 SQIVND, per germline (reference sequence). The CDR3 spells CASKRTGDNQPQHF. The CDR3 DNA is TGTGCCAGTAAAAGGACAGGGGATAATCAGCCCCAGCATTTT.

This clone was counted a few times. V usage is TRBV10-3 and J usage is TRBJ2-1, with TRBD2 as a possible D gene (8 bases). The CDR3 spans 16 residues. From germline, CDR1 is ENHRY and CDR2 SYGVKD. V was clipped by 6 bases and J by 1 base, with 16 bases between them. The CDR3 nucleotides are TGTGCCATCAGCCCGGGAGGGGGCCTTTCCTACAATGAGCAGTTCTTC. Translated, it gives CAISPGGGLSYNEQFF.

The chain combines TRBV3-1 (or the pseudogene TRBV3-2) with TRBJ1-3; the match to TRBD1 covers 10 bases. The CDR3 extends over 15 amino acids. The V gene's germline CDR1 is LGHDT and CDR2 YNNKEL (reference sequence). V was clipped by 4 bases and J by 3 bases; unmatched bases: 3. DNA of the CDR3: TGTGCCAGCAGCCGAGACAGGGGGCATGGAAACACCATATATTTT. It yields the protein CASSRDRGHGNTIYF.

The chain joins TRBV7-6 to TRBJ2-2, with D tentatively TRBD1 (6 bases). Trimming removed 4 bases from V and 9 bases from J, with 15 bases in between. Germline CDR1 reads SGHVS; CDR2 reads FNYEAQ. This CDR3 region has 14 residues. CDR3 sequence reads: CASSSLQGQRELFF. CDR3 DNA sequence: TGTGCCAGCAGCTCGCTGCAGGGGCAAAGGGAGCTGTTTTTT. The entire variable domain, with the rest obtained from reference TRBV7-6 and TRBJ2-2, is as follows: GAGVSQSPRYKVTKRGQDVALRCDPISGHVSLYWYRQALGQGPEFLTYFNYEAQQDKSGLPNDRFSAERPEGSISTLTIQRTEQRDSAMYRCASSSLQGQRELFFGEGSRLTVL.

The V call is TRBV19, the J call TRBJ1-1, with TRBD1 matching over 10 bases. The trim removed 3 bases at V and 5 bases at J, leaving 9 bases unmatched. The germline gives CDR1 LNHDA, CDR2 SQIVND (reference sequence). CDR3 length: 16 amino acids. The CDR3 protein is CASSIKGTGVGTEAFF. The CDR3 nucleotides read TGTGCCAGTAGTATCAAAGGGACAGGGGTAGGGACTGAAGCTTTCTTT.

V and J are TRBV19 and TRBJ2-3, with a tentative D call TRBD2 (6 bases). Germline CDR1 is LNHDA and CDR2 is SQIVND (reference sequence). Between the trimmed V and J ends, which lost 6 bases and 2 bases, there was a span of 18 bases. The CDR3 sequence is 16 residues long. The CDR3 DNA reads TGTGCCAGTAGGGGGGGAGCCGGGGAAATCACAGATACGCAGTATTTT. It is translated as CASRGGAGEITDTQYF. Full variable domain (missing parts from reference TRBV19 and TRBJ2-3): DGGITQSPKYLFRKEGQNVTLSCEQNLNHDAMYWYRQDPGQGLRLIYYSQIVNDFQKGDIAEGYSVSREKKESFPLTVTSAQKNPTAFYLCASRGGAGEITDTQYFGPGTRLTVL.

The V gene is TRBV2, the J gene TRBJ1-2; no firm D call. The V end was cut by 5 bases, the J end by 2 bases, with 6 bases between. The CDR3 covers 12 residues. Germline values: CDR1 SNHLY, CDR2 FYNNEI. In DNA form, the CDR3 reads TGTGCCAGCAGTCTCTCGAACTATGGCTACACCTTC. Translating it yields CASSLSNYGYTF.

The chain joins TRBV27 to TRBJ1-2; TRBD1 agrees at 10 bases. V was pared by 2 bases and J by 8 bases, with 2 bases of the junction left unmatched. The length of the CDR3 is 13 residues. Germline CDR1 reads MNHEY; CDR2 reads SMNVEV (reference sequence). In nucleotides, the CDR3 is TGTGCCAGCAGTTTAGGACAGGGGGTAGGCTACACCTTC. Translation gives CASSLGQGVGYTF.